This T cell receptor beta chain was recovered during a study of T cells after yellow fever vaccination. This clonotype was seen at least ten times. CDR3 length equals 13 residues. Deletions cut 2 bases from V and 6 bases from J, with 10 bases between. Germline V CDR1 and CDR2: SQVTM, ANQGSEA. TCRdb analysed the 5' RACE reads with MiXCR anew, one entry per CDR3 protein. Among around 50,000 distinct CDR3 sequences, 7% to 9% were seen once, and the ten largest hold 25% to 35%. This rearrangement joins TRBV29-1 to TRBJ2-2; TRBD2 might be the D (6 bases). This TCR was sampled from a man aged 18 to 35 who received the YFV17D yellow fever vaccine. The specimen was CD8+ T cells sorted from PBMCs, collected roughly 14 days after the first yellow fever vaccination. The CDR3 loop reads CSVERGTPGELFF. CDR3 nucleotides: TGCAGCGTTGAACGGGGGACTCCCGGGGAGCTGTTTTTT.